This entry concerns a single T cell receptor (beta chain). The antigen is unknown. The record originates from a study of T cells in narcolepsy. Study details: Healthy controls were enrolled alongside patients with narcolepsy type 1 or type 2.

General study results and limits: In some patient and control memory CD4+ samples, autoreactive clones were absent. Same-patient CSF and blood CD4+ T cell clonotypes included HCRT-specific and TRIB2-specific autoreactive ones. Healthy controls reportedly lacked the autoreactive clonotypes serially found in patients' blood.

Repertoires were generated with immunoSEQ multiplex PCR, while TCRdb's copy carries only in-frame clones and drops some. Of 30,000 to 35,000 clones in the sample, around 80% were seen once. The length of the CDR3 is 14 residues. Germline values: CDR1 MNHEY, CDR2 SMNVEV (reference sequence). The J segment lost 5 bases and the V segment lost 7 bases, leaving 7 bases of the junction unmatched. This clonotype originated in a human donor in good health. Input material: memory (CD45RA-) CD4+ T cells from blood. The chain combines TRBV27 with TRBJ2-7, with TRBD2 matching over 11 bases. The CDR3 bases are TGTGCCAGCACCCCGACTAGCGGGATTAACGAGCAGTACTTC. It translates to CASTPTSGINEQYF.